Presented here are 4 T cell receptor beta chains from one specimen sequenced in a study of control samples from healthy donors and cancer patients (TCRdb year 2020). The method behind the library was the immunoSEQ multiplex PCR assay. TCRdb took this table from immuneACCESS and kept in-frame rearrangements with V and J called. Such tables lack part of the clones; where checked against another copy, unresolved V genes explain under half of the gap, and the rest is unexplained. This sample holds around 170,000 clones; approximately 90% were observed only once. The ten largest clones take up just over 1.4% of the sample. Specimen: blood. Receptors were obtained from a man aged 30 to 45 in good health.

The chain's CDR3 is CSVEGADRAEAFF. CDR3 DNA: TGCAGCGTTGAAGGAGCGGATCGCGCTGAAGCTTTCTTT. V gene TRBV29-1 combines with J gene TRBJ1-1; no definite D call. The germline gives CDR1 SQVTM, CDR2 ANQGSEA. V lost 1 base to trimming and J lost 6 bases, with 12 bases between them. The CDR3 is 13 residues long.

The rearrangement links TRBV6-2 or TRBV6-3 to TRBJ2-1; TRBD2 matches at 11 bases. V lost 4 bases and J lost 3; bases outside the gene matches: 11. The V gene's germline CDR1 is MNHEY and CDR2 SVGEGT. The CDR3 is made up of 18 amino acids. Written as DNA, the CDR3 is TGTGCCAGCAGTTCCCACTTTAGCGGGAGGGCCGTCTACAATGAGCAGTTCTTC. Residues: CASSSHFSGRAVYNEQFF.

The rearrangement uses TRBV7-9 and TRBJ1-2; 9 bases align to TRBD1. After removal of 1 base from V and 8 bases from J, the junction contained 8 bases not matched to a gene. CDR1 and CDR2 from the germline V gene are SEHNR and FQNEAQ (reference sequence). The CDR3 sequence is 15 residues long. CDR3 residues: CASSLGETGGGGYTF. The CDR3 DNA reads TGTGCCAGCAGCTTAGGAGAAACAGGGGGCGGAGGCTACACCTTC.

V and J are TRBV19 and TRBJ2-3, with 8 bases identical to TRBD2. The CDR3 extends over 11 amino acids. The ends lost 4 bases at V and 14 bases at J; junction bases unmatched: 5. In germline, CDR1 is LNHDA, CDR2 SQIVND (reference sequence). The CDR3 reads CASSTGGGWYF. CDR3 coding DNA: TGTGCCAGTAGTACGGGCGGGGGGTGGTATTTT. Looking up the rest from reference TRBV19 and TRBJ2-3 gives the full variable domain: DGGITQSPKYLFRKEGQNVTLSCEQNLNHDAMYWYRQDPGQGLRLIYYSQIVNDFQKGDIAEGYSVSREKKESFPLTVTSAQKNPTAFYLCASSTGGGWYFGPGTRLTVL.